Below are 17 T cell receptor beta chains sequenced from a single sample in a study of blood T cell repertoires in COVID-19. Here immunoSEQ multiplex PCR was the method, and the copy in TCRdb shows in-frame clones only, minus some. This repertoire shows some 270,000 clones, approximately 85% found once; its top ten account for approximately 4%. Source material: PBMCs or T cells enriched from blood (not recorded which). The receptor set was obtained from a young woman who had recovered from COVID-19.

The rearrangement joins TRBV6-1 to TRBJ2-7, with 10 bases aligning to TRBD2. Trimming cost V 2 bases and J 2 bases; bases outside gene matches: 3. CDR1 and CDR2 (germline): MNHNS, SASEGT. This CDR3 is built from 15 residues. CDR3 sequence reads: CASSETSGGAYEQYF. The CDR3 bases are TGTGCCAGCAGTGAAACAAGCGGGGGGGCCTACGAGCAGTACTTC.

The chain joins TRBV4-1 to TRBJ2-7; 11 bases align to TRBD2. This CDR3 is built from 17 residues. Germline V lookup: CDR1 MGHRA, CDR2 YSYEKL. With V trimmed by 0 bases and J by 7 bases, 11 bases remained unmatched. The CDR3 DNA follows: TGCGCCAGCAGCCAAGAGATTCCTAGCGGGGGGTCGAGGGAGCAGTACTTC. As protein: CASSQEIPSGGSREQYF.

This chain joins TRBV12-3 or TRBV12-4 and TRBJ1-5; D remains ambiguous. CDR3 length: 11 residues. Trimming cost V 6 bases and J 9 bases, with 9 bases left between them. The CDR3 sequence is CASSVSSPQHF. The CDR3 DNA follows: TGTGCCAGCAGCGTGAGTTCGCCCCAGCATTTT.

The chain carries TRBV28 and TRBJ2-7; 10 positions agree with TRBD1. The CDR3 sequence is 13 residues long. Germline CDR1 MDHEN, CDR2 SYDVKM. The V and J ends lost 3 bases and 9 bases, in that order; junction bases with no gene match: 5. Here the CDR3 reads CASSLGTGVAQYF. CDR3 coding DNA: TGTGCCAGCAGTTTGGGGACAGGGGTCGCGCAGTACTTC.

The J gene is TRBJ1-3, the V gene TRBV19, with TRBD1 matching over 7 bases. This CDR3 region has 15 residues. Losses at the gene ends were 6 bases for V and 2 bases for J; bases not matched to a gene: 7. Germline assignment: CDR1 LNHDA and CDR2 SQIVND (reference sequence). For the CDR3, the DNA is TGTGCCAGTAGCCCACTGACAGGGACTGGAAACACCATATATTTT. Amino acid sequence: CASSPLTGTGNTIYF.

This clone occurred a few times. The chain links TRBV19 to TRBJ1-1, with D possibly TRBD1 on 6 matching bases. V dropped 3 bases and J dropped 1 base, with 12 bases sitting between them. The CDR3 consists of 15 residues. The germline gives CDR1 LNHDA, CDR2 SQIVND (reference sequence). Written as DNA, the CDR3 is TGTGCCAGTAGTATGTCAGGGGCTCCGAACACTGAAGCTTTCTTT. It yields the protein CASSMSGAPNTEAFF.

The chain has TRBV28 and TRBJ1-1; 7 bases agree with TRBD1. Germline V lookup: CDR1 MDHEN, CDR2 SYDVKM. J was trimmed by 11 bases and V by 5 bases; bases with no gene match: 14. The CDR3 is 14 residues long. CDR3 in amino acids: CASSDSGTDRAAFF. For the CDR3, the DNA is TGTGCCAGCAGTGACTCAGGGACAGACCGTGCGGCTTTCTTT.

The V and J genes are TRBV7-9 and TRBJ1-4; D perhaps matches TRBD1 (5 bases). Trimming left V 5 bases short and J 16 bases short, with 17 bases between. The length of the CDR3 is 12 residues. Germline CDR1 reads SEHNR; CDR2 reads FQNEAQ (reference sequence). CDR3 in amino acids: CASSHENTGSFF. DNA for the CDR3: TGTGCCAGCAGCCATGAAAACACAGGCTCGTTTTTT.

The rearrangement uses TRBV28 and TRBJ1-6; TRBD1 matches 7 bases. CDR1 and CDR2 (germline): MDHEN, SYDVKM. Trimming at V came to 6 bases and at J to 7 bases, leaving 12 bases not matched to a gene. This CDR3 has 16 residues. The CDR3 sequence: CASRRLPGGVNSPLHF. CDR3 DNA: TGTGCCAGCAGACGACTCCCAGGGGGAGTGAATTCACCCCTCCACTTT. Full variable domain (remainder filled in from reference TRBV28 and TRBJ1-6): DVKVTQSSRYLVKRTGEKVFLECVQDMDHENMFWYRQDPGLGLRLIYFSYDVKMKEKGDIPEGYSVSREKKERFSLILESASTNQTSMYLCASRRLPGGVNSPLHFGNGTRLTVT.

The chain joins TRBV4-1 to TRBJ1-1; D is unresolved. The length of the CDR3 is 15 residues. Trimming removed 8 bases from V and 1 base from J, with 17 bases in between. The V gene's germline CDR1 is MGHRA and CDR2 YSYEKL. The CDR3 spells CASSPFERGNTEAFF. CDR3 coding DNA: TGCGCCAGCTCCCCCTTTGAGCGAGGGAACACTGAAGCTTTCTTT.

The chain has TRBV24-1 and TRBJ1-2; unclear D gene. From germline, CDR1 is KGHDR and CDR2 SFDVKD. This CDR3 region has 14 residues. V was clipped by 4 bases and J by 3 bases, with 11 bases between them. The CDR3 region has the DNA TGTGCCACCAGTGAGTTAAACCGGGACTATGGCTACACCTTC. It encodes CATSELNRDYGYTF.

The chain joins TRBV4-1 to TRBJ1-1; TRBD1 aligns across 8 bases. V shed 0 bases and J 4 bases; nucleotides not matched to a gene: 4. This CDR3 region has 15 residues. CDR1 and CDR2 (germline): MGHRA, YSYEKL. The CDR3 reads CASSQEPGTGTEAFF. The CDR3 DNA sequence: TGCGCCAGCAGCCAAGAGCCCGGGACAGGCACTGAAGCTTTCTTT.

The chain has TRBV5-6 and TRBJ2-2, with D possibly matching TRBD1 (5 bases). Germline CDR1 SGHDT, CDR2 YYEEEE. The CDR3 loop spans 15 amino acids. V lost 2 bases, J lost 0 bases, and 8 bases lay in between. The CDR3 region is CASSLGAANTGELFF. CDR3 nucleotide sequence: TGTGCCAGCAGCTTAGGGGCAGCGAACACCGGGGAGCTGTTTTTT. Supplemented by reference TRBV5-6 and TRBJ2-2, the full variable domain reads DAGVTQSPTHLIKTRGQQVTLRCSPKSGHDTVSWYQQALGQGPQFIFQYYEEEERQRGNFPDRFSGHQFPNYSSELNVNALLLGDSALYLCASSLGAANTGELFFGEGSRLTVL.

The rearrangement uses TRBV27 and TRBJ2-7, with D possibly matching TRBD2 (5 bases). V lost 5 bases, J lost 1 base, and 15 bases lay in between. The CDR3 length is 15 residues. Germline assignment: CDR1 MNHEY and CDR2 SMNVEV (reference sequence). The CDR3, as DNA: TGTGCCAGCAGTCCGAGACGGGAACCTTCCTACGAGCAGTACTTC. This translates into CASSPRREPSYEQYF.

Here the CDR3 reads CATSGTGGAGTEAFF. The CDR3 DNA follows: TGTGCCACCTCCGGGACAGGGGGCGCGGGCACTGAAGCTTTCTTT. This chain links TRBV6-5 with TRBJ1-1; 12 positions agree with TRBD1. The J segment lost 4 bases and the V segment lost 10 bases, leaving 10 bases of the junction unmatched. The CDR3 runs 15 residues. Germline CDR1 MNHEY, CDR2 SVGAGI.

This rearrangement joins TRBV4-1 to TRBJ2-3; D gene uncertain. Looked up from germline, CDR1 is MGHRA and CDR2 is YSYEKL. There are 13 residues in the CDR3. V lost 4 bases, J lost 5 bases, and 10 bases lay in between. The CDR3 DNA is TGCGCCAGCAGCCCCCCTATTGAAGATACGCAGTATTTT. It yields the protein CASSPPIEDTQYF.

In DNA, the CDR3 is TGTGCCAGTAGTCGTTCTAGCACAGATACGCAGTATTTT. It encodes CASSRSSTDTQYF. The genes are TRBV19 and TRBJ2-3; D gene uncertain. V dropped 5 bases and J dropped 0 bases, with 6 bases sitting between them. Per the germline V gene, CDR1 is LNHDA and CDR2 is SQIVND (reference sequence). CDR3 size: 13 residues.